The T cell receptor beta chain under discussion was sequenced for a study of tumor-infiltrating lymphocytes in primary liver carcinoma. Study at large: The patients had histopathologically diagnosed primary liver carcinoma, and their disease was treated by surgical resection. The cohort included men and women aged 30 to 69 years. Whole-study results and caveats: In tumor-adjacent and tumor-blood pairs, overlap was lower than in tumor region pairs.

The CDR3 covers 15 residues. CDR1 and CDR2 (germline): SQVTM, ANQGSEA. J gave up 4 bases and V 3 bases, and 11 bases lay outside the gene matches. Making TCR beta cDNA involved 400 to 600 ng total RNA and a constant-region primer. A slightly modified ARM-PCR protocol with three nested multiplex PCR rounds produced these TCR beta libraries. The opening two PCR rounds, about 11 cycles each, paired TRBV1-TRBV30 forward primers with a C-beta reverse primer. TCRdb re-called the multiplex PCR reads with MiXCR, one entry per CDR3 protein. This sample has 300,000 to 350,000 distinct CDR3 sequences, with about two thirds found just once. The blood RNA (from unsorted whole blood) was obtained, and germline DNA was also extracted. Donors were untreated and chronically infected with HBV. Points on this clonotype: What it recognizes is unknown. A much more abundant neighbour one base away suggests this may be a read error.

The source of this sequence is a man aged 40-49 years with primary liver carcinoma and hepatitis B virus infection. The rearrangement links TRBV29-1 to TRBJ1-2, with 7 nucleotides matching TRBD1. What was sequenced was peripheral blood. The CDR3 nucleotides read TGCAGCGTTGATGACGGTCCAGGGGGAAGCTATGGCTACACCTTC. Translated: CSVDDGPGGSYGYTF.